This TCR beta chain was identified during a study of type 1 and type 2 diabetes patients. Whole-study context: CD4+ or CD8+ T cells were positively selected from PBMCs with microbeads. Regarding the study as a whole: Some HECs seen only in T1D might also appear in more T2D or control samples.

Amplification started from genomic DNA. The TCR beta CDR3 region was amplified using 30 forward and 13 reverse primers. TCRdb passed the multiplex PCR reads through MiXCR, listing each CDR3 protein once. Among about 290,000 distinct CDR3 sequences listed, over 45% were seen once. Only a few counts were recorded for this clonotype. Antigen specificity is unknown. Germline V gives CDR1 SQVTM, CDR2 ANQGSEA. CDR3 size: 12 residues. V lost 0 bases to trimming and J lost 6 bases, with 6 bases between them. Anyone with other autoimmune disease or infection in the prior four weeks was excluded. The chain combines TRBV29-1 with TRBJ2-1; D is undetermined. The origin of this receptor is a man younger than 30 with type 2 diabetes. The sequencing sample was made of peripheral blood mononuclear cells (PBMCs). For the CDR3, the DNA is TGCAGCGTTGAAGACAGGTTCAATGAGCAGTTCTTC. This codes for CSVEDRFNEQFF.